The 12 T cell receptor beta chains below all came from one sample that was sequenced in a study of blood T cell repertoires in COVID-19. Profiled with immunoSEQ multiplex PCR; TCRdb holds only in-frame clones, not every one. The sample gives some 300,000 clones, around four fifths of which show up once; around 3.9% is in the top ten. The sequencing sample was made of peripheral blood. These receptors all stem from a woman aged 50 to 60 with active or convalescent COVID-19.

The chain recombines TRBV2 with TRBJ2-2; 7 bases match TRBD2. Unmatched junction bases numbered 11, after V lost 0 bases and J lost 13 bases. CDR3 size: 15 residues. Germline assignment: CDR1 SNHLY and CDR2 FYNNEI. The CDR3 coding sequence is TGTGCCAGCAGTGAAGCGAGCGGGGTAGCGATAACGCTGTTTTTT. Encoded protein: CASSEASGVAITLFF.

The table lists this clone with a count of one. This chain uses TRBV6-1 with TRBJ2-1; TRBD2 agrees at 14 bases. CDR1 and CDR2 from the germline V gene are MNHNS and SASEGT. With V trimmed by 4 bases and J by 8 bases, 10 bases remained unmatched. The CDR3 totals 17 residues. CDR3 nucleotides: TGTGCCAGCAGTGCCCGGACTAGCGGGAGGAGGATGGATGAGCAGTTCTTC. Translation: CASSARTSGRRMDEQFF.

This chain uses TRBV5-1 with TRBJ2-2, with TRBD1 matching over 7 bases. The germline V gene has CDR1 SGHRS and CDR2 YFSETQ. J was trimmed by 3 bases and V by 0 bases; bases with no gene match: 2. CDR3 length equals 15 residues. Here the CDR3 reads CASSLDRGYTGELFF. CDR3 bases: TGCGCCAGCAGCTTGGACAGGGGCTACACCGGGGAGCTGTTTTTT.

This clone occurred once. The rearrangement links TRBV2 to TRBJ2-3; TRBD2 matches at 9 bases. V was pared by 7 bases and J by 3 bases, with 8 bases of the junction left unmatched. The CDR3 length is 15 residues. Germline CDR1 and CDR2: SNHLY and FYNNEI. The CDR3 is CASIQYSGRTDTQYF. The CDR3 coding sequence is TGTGCCAGCATTCAGTATAGCGGGAGAACAGATACGCAGTATTTT.

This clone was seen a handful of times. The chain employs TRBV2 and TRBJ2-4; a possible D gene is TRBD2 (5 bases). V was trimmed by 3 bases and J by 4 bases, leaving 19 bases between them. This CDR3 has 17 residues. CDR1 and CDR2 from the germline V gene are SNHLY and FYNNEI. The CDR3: CASSEGSGSSAKNIQYF. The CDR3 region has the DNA TGTGCCAGCAGTGAGGGTAGTGGGAGCTCGGCAAAAAACATTCAGTACTTC.

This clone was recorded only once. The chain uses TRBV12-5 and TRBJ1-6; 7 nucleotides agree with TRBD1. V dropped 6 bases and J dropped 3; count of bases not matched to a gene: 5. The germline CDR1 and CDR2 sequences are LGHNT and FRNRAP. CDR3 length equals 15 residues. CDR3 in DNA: TGTGCTAGTGGCCCCAGGGGGAACTATAATTCACCCCTCCACTTT. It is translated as CASGPRGNYNSPLHF.

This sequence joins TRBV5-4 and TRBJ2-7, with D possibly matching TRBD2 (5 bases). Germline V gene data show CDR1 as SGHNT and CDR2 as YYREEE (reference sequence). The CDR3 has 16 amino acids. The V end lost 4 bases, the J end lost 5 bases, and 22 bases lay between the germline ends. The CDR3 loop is CASSLGGTPNPHEQYF. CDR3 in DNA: TGTGCCAGCAGCCTAGGAGGAACACCGAACCCGCACGAGCAGTACTTC.

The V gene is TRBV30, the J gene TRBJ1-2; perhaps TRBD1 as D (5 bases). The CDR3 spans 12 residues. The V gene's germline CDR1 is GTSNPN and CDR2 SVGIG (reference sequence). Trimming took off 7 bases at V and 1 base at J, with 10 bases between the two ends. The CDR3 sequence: CASPDNNYGYTF. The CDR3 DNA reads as TGTGCCTCCCCGGACAATAACTATGGCTACACCTTC.

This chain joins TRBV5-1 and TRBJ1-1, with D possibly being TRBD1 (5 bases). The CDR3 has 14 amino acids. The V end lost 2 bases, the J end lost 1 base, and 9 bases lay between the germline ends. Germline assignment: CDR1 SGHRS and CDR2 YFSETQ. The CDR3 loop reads CASSLDRSNTEAFF. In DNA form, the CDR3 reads TGCGCCAGCAGCTTAGACAGATCGAACACTGAAGCTTTCTTT.

The CDR3 sequence: CASSERRWRDEETQYF. DNA of the CDR3: TGTGCCAGCAGTGAAAGAAGGTGGAGGGATGAAGAGACCCAGTACTTC. This chain connects TRBV2 to TRBJ2-5; maybe TRBD2 (6 bases). The CDR3 runs to 16 residues. The V gene's germline CDR1 is SNHLY and CDR2 FYNNEI. The V end lost 2 bases, the J end lost 3 bases, and 16 bases lay between the germline ends. Full variable domain (rest looked up from reference TRBV2 and TRBJ2-5): EPEVTQTPSHQVTQMGQEVILRCVPISNHLYFYWYRQILGQKVEFLVSFYNNEISEKSEIFDDQFSVERPDGSNFTLKIRSTKLEDSAMYFCASSERRWRDEETQYFGPGTRLLVL.

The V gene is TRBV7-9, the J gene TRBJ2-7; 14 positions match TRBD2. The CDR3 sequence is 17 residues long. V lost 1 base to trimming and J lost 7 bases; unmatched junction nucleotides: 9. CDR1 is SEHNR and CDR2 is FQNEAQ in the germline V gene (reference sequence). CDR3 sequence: CASSLEVGLAGDEEQYF. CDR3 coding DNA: TGTGCCAGCAGCTTAGAGGTGGGACTAGCGGGAGATGAAGAGCAGTACTTC. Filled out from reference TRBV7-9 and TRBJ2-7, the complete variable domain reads DTGVSQNPRHKITKRGQNVTFRCDPISEHNRLYWYRQTLGQGPEFLTYFQNEAQLEKSRLLSDRFSAERPKGSFSTLEIQRTEQGDSAMYLCASSLEVGLAGDEEQYFGPGTRLTVT.

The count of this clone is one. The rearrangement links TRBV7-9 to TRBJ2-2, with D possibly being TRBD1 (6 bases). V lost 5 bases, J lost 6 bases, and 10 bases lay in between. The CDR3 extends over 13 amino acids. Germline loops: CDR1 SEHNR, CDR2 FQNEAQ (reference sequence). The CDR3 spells CASSPQGAGELFF. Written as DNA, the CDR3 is TGTGCCAGCAGCCCACAGGGAGCCGGGGAGCTGTTTTTT.